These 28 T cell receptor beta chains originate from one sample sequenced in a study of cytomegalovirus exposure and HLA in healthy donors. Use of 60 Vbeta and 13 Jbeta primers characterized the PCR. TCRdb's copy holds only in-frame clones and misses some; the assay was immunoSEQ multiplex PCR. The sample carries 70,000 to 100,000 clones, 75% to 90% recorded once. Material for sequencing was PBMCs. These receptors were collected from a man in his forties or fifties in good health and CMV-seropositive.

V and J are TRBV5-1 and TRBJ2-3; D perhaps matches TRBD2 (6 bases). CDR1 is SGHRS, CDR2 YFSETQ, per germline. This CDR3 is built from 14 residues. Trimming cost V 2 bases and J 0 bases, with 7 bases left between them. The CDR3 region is CASSLGTSTDTQYF. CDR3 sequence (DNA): TGCGCCAGCAGCTTAGGGACTAGCACAGATACGCAGTATTTT.

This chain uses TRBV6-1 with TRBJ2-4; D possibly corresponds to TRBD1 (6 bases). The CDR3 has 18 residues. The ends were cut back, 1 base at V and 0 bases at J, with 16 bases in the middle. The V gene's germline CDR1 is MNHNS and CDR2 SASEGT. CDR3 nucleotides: TGTGCCAGCAGTGAAGATTACAGGGAAATTCTAGCCAAAAACATTCAGTACTTC. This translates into CASSEDYREILAKNIQYF.

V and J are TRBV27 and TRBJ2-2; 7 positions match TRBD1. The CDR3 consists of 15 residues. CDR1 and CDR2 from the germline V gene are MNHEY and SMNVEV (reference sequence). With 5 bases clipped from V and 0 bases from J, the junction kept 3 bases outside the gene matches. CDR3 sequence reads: CASSQDRPNTGELFF. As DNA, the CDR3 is TGTGCCAGCAGTCAGGACAGGCCGAACACCGGGGAGCTGTTTTTT.

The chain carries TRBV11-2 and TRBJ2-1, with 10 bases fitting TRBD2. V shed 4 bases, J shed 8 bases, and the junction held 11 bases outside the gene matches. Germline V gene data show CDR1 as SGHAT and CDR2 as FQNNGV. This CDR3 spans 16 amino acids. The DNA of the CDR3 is TGTGCCAGCAGCTCTAGCGGGAGTATCCTACGTCATGAGCAGTTCTTC. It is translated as CASSSSGSILRHEQFF.

CDR3 nucleotides: TGTGCCTGGAGTGTAAATGGCGGGAGAGGGGAGACCCAGTACTTC. Its translation: CAWSVNGGRGETQYF. J is TRBJ2-5 and V is TRBV30; 7 nucleotides match TRBD2. CDR1 GTSNPN and CDR2 SVGIG come from the germline V gene (reference sequence). V was pared by 0 bases and J by 5 bases, with 9 bases of the junction left unmatched. The CDR3 loop spans 15 amino acids.

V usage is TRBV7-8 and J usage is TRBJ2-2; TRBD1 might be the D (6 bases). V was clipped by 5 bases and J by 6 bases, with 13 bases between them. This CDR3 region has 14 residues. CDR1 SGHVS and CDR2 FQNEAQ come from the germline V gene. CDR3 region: CASSLRGSAGELFF. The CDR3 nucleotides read TGTGCCAGCAGCCTCAGGGGTTCGGCCGGGGAGCTGTTTTTT.

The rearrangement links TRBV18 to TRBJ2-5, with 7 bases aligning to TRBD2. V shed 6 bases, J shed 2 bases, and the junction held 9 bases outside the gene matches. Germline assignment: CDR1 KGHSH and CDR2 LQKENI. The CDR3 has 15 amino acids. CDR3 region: CASSPFGTTQETQYF. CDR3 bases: TGTGCCAGCTCGCCGTTCGGGACTACTCAAGAGACCCAGTACTTC.

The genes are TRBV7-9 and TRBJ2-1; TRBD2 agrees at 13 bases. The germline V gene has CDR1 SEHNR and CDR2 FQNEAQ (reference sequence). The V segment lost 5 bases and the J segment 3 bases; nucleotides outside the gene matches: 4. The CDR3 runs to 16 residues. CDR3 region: CASSGRTSGSYNEQFF. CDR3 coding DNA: TGTGCCAGCAGCGGACGGACTAGCGGGAGCTACAATGAGCAGTTCTTC.

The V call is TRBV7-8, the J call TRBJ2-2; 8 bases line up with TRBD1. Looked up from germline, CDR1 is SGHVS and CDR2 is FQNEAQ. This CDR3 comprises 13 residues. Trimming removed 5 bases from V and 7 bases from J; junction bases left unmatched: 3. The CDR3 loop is CASSVDRVGELFF. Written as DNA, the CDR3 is TGTGCCAGCAGCGTGGACAGGGTCGGGGAGCTGTTTTTT.

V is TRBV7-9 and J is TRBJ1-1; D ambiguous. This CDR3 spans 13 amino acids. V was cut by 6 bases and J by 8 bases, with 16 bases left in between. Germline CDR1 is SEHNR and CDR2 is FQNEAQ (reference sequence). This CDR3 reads CASSHRSGEEAFF. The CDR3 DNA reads TGTGCCAGCAGTCATCGATCCGGGGAGGAAGCTTTCTTT.

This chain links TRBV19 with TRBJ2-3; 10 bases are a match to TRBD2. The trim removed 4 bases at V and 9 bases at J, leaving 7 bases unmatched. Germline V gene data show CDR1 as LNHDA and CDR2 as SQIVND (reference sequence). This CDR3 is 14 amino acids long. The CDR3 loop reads CASSNSGRSGTQYF. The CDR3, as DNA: TGTGCCAGTAGTAATAGCGGGAGGAGCGGGACGCAGTATTTT. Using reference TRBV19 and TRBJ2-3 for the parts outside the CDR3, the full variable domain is DGGITQSPKYLFRKEGQNVTLSCEQNLNHDAMYWYRQDPGQGLRLIYYSQIVNDFQKGDIAEGYSVSREKKESFPLTVTSAQKNPTAFYLCASSNSGRSGTQYFGPGTRLTVL.

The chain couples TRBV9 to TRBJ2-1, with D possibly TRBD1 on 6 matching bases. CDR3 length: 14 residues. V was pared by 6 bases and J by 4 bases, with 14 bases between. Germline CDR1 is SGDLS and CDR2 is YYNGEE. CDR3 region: CASTQGLTYNEQFF. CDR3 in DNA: TGTGCCAGCACACAGGGATTAACATACAATGAGCAGTTCTTC.

The CDR3 spells CASSVGGGSGVTDTQYF. CDR3 DNA: TGTGCCAGCAGCGTGGGGGGGGGTAGCGGGGTCACTGATACGCAGTATTTT. This chain connects TRBV9 to TRBJ2-3, with 8 bases lining up with TRBD2. V gave up 2 bases and J gave up 6 bases; unmatched junction bases: 14. This CDR3 region has 17 residues. Germline V gene data show CDR1 as SGDLS and CDR2 as YYNGEE.

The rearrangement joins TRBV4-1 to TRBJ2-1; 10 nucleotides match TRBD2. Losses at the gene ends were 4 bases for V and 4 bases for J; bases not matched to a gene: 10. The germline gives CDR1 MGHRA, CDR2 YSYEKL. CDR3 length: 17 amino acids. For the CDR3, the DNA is TGCGCCAGCAGCCCGCCGGTGGCTAGCGGGAGTTACAATGAGCAGTTCTTC. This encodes CASSPPVASGSYNEQFF.

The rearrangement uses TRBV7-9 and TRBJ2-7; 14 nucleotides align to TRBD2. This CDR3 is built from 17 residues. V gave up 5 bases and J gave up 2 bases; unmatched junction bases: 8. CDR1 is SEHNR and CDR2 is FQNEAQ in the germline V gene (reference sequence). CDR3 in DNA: TGTGCCAGCAGCCCCCGGACTAGCGGGAGGATAGCCTACGAGCAGTACTTC. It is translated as CASSPRTSGRIAYEQYF.

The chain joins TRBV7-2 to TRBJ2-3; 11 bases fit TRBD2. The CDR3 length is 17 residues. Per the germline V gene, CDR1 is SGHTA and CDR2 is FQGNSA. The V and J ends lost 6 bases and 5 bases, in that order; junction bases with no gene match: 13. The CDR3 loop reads CASSFQGGGTSGDTQYF. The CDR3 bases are TGTGCCAGCAGTTTTCAAGGGGGAGGGACTAGCGGAGATACGCAGTATTTT. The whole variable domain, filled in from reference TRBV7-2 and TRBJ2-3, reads GAGVSQSPSNKVTEKGKDVELRCDPISGHTALYWYRQSLGQGLEFLIYFQGNSAPDKSGLPSDRFSAERTGGSVSTLTIQRTQQEDSAVYLCASSFQGGGTSGDTQYFGPGTRLTVL.

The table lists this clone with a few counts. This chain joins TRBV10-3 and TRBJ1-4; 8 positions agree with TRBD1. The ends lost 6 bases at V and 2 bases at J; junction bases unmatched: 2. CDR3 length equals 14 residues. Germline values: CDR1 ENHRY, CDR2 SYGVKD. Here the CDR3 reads CAISGTGTNEKLFF. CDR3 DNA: TGTGCCATCAGCGGGACAGGCACTAATGAAAAACTGTTTTTT.

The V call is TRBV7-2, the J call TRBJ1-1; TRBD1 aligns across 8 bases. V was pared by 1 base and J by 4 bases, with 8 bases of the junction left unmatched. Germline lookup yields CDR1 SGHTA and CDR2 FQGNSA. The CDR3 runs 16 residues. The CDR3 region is CASSLGSGGGVTEAFF. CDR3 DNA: TGTGCCAGCAGCTTAGGGTCAGGGGGCGGTGTCACTGAAGCTTTCTTT. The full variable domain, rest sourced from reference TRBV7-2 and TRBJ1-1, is GAGVSQSPSNKVTEKGKDVELRCDPISGHTALYWYRQSLGQGLEFLIYFQGNSAPDKSGLPSDRFSAERTGGSVSTLTIQRTQQEDSAVYLCASSLGSGGGVTEAFFGQGTRLTVV.

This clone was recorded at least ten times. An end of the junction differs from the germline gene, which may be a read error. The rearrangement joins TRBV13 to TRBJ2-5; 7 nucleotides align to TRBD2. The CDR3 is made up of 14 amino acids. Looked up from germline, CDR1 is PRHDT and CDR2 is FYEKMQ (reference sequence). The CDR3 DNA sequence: TGTGCCAGCAGCCTAGGGGCGGGAGTGGAGACCCAGTACTTC. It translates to CASSLGAGVETQYF.

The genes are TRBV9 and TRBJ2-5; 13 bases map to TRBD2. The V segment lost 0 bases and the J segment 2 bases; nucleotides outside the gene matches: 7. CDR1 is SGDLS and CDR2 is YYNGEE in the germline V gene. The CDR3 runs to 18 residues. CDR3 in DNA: TGTGCCAGCAGCGTAGGACTAGCGGGAGGCGAATATCAAGAGACCCAGTACTTC. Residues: CASSVGLAGGEYQETQYF.

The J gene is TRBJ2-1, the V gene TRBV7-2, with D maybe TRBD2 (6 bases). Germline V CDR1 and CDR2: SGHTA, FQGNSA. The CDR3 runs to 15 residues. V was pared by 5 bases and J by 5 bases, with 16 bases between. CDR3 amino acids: CASSPPGLTHNEQFF. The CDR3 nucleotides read TGTGCCAGCAGCCCGCCGGGACTGACTCACAATGAGCAGTTCTTC.

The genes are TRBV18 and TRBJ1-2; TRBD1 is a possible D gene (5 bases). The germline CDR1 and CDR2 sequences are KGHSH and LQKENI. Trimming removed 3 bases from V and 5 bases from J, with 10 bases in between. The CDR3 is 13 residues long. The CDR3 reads CASSPTDRYGYTF. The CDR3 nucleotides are TGTGCCAGCTCACCGACCGACAGATATGGCTACACCTTC.

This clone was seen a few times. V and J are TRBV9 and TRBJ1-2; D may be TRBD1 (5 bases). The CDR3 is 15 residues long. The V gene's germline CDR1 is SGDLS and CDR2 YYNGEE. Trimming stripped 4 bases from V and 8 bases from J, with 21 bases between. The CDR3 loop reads CASSSLTGEVKGYTF. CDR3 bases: TGTGCCAGCAGCTCCCTAACGGGGGAAGTGAAAGGCTACACCTTC.

The CDR3 here is CASSMGGVASWNTEAFF. The CDR3 DNA is TGTGCCAGTAGTATGGGAGGGGTTGCTTCTTGGAACACTGAAGCTTTCTTT. V is TRBV19 and J is TRBJ1-1; TRBD1 is a possible D gene (5 bases). Trimming took off 3 bases at V and 1 base at J, with 18 bases between the two ends. From germline, CDR1 is LNHDA and CDR2 SQIVND (reference sequence). CDR3 length: 17 residues.

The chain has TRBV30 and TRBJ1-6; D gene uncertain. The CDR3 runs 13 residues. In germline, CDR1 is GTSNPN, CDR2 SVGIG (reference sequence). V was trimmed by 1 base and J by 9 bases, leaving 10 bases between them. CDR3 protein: CAWSDRRGSPLHF. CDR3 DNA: TGTGCCTGGAGTGATAGACGGGGTTCACCCCTCCACTTT.

This chain's CDR3 is CASSVGARFTDTQYF. In DNA form, the CDR3 reads TGTGCCAGCAGCGTAGGGGCACGATTCACAGATACGCAGTATTTT. The J gene is TRBJ2-3, the V gene TRBV9; D unclear. V was clipped by 0 bases and J by 2 bases, with 10 bases between them. The length of the CDR3 is 15 residues. Looked up from germline, CDR1 is SGDLS and CDR2 is YYNGEE. The full variable domain, completed using reference TRBV9 and TRBJ2-3, is DSGVTQTPKHLITATGQRVTLRCSPRSGDLSVYWYQQSLDQGLQFLIQYYNGEERAKGNILERFSAQQFPDLHSELNLSSLELGDSALYFCASSVGARFTDTQYFGPGTRLTVL.

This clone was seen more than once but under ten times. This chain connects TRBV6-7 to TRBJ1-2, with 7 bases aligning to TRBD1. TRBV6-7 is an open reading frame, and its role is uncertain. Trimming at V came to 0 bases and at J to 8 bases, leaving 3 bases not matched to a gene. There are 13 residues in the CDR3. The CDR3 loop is CASSYSTGDGYTF. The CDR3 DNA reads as TGTGCCAGCAGTTACTCCACAGGGGACGGCTACACCTTC.

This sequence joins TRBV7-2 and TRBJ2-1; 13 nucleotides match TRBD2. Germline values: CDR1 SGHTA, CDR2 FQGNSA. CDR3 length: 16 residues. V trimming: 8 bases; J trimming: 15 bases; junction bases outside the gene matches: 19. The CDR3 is CASSLAGGAQSTTRFF. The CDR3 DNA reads TGTGCCAGCTCACTAGCGGGAGGGGCCCAAAGCACGACGCGGTTCTTC.